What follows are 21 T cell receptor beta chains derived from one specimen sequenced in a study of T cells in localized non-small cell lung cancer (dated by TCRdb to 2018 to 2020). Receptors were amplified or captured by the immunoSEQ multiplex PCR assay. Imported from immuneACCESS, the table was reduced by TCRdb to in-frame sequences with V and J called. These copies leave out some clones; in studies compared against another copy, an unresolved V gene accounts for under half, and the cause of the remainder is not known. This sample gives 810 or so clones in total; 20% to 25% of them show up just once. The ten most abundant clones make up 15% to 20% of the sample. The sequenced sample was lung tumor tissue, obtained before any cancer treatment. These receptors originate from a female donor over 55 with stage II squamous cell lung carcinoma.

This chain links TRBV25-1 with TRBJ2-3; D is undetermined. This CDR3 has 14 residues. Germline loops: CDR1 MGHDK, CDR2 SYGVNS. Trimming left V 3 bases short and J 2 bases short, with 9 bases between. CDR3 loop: CASSEMEATDTQYF. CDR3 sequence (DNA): TGTGCCAGCAGTGAGATGGAAGCCACAGATACGCAGTATTTT.

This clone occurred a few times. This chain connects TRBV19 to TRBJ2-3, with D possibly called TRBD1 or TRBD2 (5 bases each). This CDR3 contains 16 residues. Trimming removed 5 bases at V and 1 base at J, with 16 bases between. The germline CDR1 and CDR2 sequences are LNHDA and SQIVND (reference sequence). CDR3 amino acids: CASSERTGLGTDTQYF. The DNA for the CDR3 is TGTGCCAGTAGTGAAAGGACGGGGCTCGGCACAGATACGCAGTATTTT.

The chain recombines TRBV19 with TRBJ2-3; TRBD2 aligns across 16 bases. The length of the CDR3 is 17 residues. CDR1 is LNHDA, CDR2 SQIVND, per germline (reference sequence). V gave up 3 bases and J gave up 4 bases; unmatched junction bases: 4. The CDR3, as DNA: TGTGCCAGTAGTATGCCGGGACTAGCGGGAGGGCCAGATACGCAGTATTTT. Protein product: CASSMPGLAGGPDTQYF.

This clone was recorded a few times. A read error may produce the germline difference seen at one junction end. The CDR3 DNA reads as TGTGCCATCAGTGGACAGGGGGCTAACTATGGCTACACCTTC. Encoded protein: CAISGQGANYGYTF. The chain links TRBV6-8 to TRBJ1-2; 10 bases match TRBD1. The CDR3 extends over 14 amino acids. CDR1 is MNHGY and CDR2 is SAAAGT in the germline V gene.

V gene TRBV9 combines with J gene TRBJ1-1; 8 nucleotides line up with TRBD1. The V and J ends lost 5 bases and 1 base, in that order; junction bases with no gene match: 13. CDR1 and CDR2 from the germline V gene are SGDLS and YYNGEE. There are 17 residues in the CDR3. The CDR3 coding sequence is TGTGCCAGCAGTGAGCGACAGGGGACGGCCACGAACACTGAAGCTTTCTTT. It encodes CASSERQGTATNTEAFF.

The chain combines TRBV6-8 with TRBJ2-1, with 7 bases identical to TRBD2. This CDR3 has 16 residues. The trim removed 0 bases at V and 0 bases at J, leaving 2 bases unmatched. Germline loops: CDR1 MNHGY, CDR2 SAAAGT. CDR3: CASSYSLAVSYNEQFF. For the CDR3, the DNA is TGTGCCAGCAGTTACTCTCTAGCGGTCTCCTACAATGAGCAGTTCTTC.

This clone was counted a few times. The CDR3 DNA is TGTGCCAGCAGCTACGACAGGGCAGGGACCGGGGAGCTGTTTTTT. Translating gives CASSYDRAGTGELFF. The chain couples TRBV9 to TRBJ2-2; 7 positions match TRBD1. The germline gives CDR1 SGDLS, CDR2 YYNGEE. V was pared by 4 bases and J by 5 bases, with 8 bases of the junction left unmatched. CDR3 length equals 15 residues.

The CDR3 sequence is CASSLTSNQPQHF. DNA of the CDR3: TGTGCCAGCTCGCTCACGAGCAATCAGCCCCAGCATTTT. This chain connects TRBV18 to TRBJ1-5; D remains ambiguous. Per the germline V gene, CDR1 is KGHSH and CDR2 is LQKENI. The CDR3 extends over 13 amino acids. V lost 6 bases, J lost 1 base, and 7 bases lay in between.

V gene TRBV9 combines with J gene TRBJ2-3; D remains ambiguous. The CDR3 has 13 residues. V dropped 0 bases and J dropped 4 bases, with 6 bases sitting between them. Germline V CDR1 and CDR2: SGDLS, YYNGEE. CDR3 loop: CASSVGVSDTQYF. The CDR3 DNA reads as TGTGCCAGCAGCGTAGGGGTCTCAGATACGCAGTATTTT.

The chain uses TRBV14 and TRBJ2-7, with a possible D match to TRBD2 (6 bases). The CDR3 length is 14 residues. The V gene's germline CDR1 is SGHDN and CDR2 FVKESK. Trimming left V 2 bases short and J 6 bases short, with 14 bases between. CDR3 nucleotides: TGTGCCAGCAGCCAAAGGGGACTCACAGGCGAGCAGTACTTC. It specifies CASSQRGLTGEQYF. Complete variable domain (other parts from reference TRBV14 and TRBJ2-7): EAGVTQFPSHSVIEKGQTVTLRCDPISGHDNLYWYRRVMGKEIKFLLHFVKESKQDESGMPNNRFLAERTGGTYSTLKVQPAELEDSGVYFCASSQRGLTGEQYFGPGTRLTVT.

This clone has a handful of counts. CDR3 loop: CASSLRVNQPQHF. The DNA for the CDR3 is TGTGCCAGCAGCCTCCGGGTCAATCAGCCCCAGCATTTT. V usage is TRBV7-8 and J usage is TRBJ1-5; D remains ambiguous. The germline V and J ends were trimmed by 5 bases and 3 bases, with 8 bases remaining between them. Per germline, CDR1 SGHVS and CDR2 FQNEAQ. This CDR3 region has 13 residues.

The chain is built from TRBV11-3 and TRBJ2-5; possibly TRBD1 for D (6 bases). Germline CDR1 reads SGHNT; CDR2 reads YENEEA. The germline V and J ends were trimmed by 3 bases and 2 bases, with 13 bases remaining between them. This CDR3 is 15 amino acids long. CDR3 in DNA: TGTGCCAGCAGCTTGTACAGGGATAGGCAAGAGACCCAGTACTTC. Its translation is CASSLYRDRQETQYF.

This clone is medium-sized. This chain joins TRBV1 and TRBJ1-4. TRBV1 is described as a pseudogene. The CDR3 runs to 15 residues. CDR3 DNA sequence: TGCGCCAGCAGCCGGCAGCCTCAGGCGGAGGAAAAACTGTTTTTT. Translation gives CASSRQPQAEEKLFF.

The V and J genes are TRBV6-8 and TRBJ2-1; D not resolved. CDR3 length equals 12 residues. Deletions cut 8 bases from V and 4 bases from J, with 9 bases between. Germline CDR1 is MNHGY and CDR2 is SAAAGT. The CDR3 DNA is TGTGCCAGCGGGCCAATTTACAATGAGCAGTTCTTC. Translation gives CASGPIYNEQFF.

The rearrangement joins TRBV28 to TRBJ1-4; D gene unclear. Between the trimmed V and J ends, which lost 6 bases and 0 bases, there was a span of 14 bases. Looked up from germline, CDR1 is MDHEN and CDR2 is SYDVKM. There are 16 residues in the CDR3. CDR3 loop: CASSPREGATNEKLFF. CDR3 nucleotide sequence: TGTGCCAGCAGCCCCCGGGAGGGTGCAACTAATGAAAAACTGTTTTTT.

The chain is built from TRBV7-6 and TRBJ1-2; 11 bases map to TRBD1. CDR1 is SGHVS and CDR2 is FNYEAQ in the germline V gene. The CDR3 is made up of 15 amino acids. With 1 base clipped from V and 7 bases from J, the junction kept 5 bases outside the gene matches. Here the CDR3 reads CASSLDGTGGGGYTF. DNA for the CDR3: TGTGCCAGCAGCTTAGATGGGACAGGGGGAGGTGGCTACACCTTC.

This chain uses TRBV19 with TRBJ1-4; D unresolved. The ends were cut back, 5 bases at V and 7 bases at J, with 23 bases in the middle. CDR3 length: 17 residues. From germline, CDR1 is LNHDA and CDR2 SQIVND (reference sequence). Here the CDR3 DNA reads TGTGCCAGTAGTCCTACTAGTTTCAGCGAACTGAGTGAAAAACTGTTTTTT. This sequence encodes CASSPTSFSELSEKLFF. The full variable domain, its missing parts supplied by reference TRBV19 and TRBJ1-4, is DGGITQSPKYLFRKEGQNVTLSCEQNLNHDAMYWYRQDPGQGLRLIYYSQIVNDFQKGDIAEGYSVSREKKESFPLTVTSAQKNPTAFYLCASSPTSFSELSEKLFFGSGTQLSVL.

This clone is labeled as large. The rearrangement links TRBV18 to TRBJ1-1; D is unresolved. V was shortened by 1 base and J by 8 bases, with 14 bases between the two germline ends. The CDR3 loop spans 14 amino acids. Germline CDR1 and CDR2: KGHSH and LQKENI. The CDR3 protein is CASSPRPDEVEAFF. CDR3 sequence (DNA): TGTGCCAGCTCACCACGACCGGACGAGGTCGAAGCTTTCTTT.

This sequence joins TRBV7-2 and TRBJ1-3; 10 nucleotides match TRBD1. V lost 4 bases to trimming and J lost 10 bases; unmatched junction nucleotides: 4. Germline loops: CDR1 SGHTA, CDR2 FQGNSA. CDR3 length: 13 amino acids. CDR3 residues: CASSSGQGGTIYF. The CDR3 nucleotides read TGTGCCAGCAGCTCTGGACAGGGGGGGACCATATATTTT.

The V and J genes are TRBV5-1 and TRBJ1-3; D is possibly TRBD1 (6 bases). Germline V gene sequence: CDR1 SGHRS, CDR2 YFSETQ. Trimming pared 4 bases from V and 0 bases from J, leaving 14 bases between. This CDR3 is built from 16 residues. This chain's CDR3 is CASSPEGGNSGNTIYF. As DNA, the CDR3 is TGCGCCAGCAGCCCGGAAGGGGGGAACTCTGGAAACACCATATATTTT.

For the CDR3, the DNA is TGCAGCGTTGTTCTCCTTCGAGGCAGAGACCAAGAGACCCAGTACTTC. It encodes CSVVLLRGRDQETQYF. The chain is built from TRBV29-1 and TRBJ2-5; D uncertain. The CDR3 runs 16 residues. CDR1 is SQVTM and CDR2 is ANQGSEA in the germline V gene. V lost 4 bases and J 0 bases, leaving 18 bases between the germline ends.